This T cell receptor (beta chain) came from a study of blood T cells in healthy people across ages. General study points: Those diversity estimates obtained from one million T cells were thought to be underestimates. Across the age range, TCR beta diversity per million T cells fell in a roughly linear way.

Each sample provided at least 6 micrograms of extracted total RNA. Then a second PCR, running roughly 7 to 11 cycles, was carried out with a sample-barcoded 5' primer and a J-beta primer mix. Each cDNA molecule carried a tag from a template-switch adaptor that contained 12 random nucleotides. In TCRdb, the 5' RACE reads were re-called with MiXCR into one record per CDR3 protein. The sample has 1.5 million to 2 million distinct CDR3 sequences, roughly 32% seen once. The CDR3 covers 14 residues. Looked up from germline, CDR1 is SGDLS and CDR2 is YYNGEE. Trimming took off 1 base at V and 4 bases at J, with 11 bases between the two ends. As for this clonotype: Its target is not known.

The chain joins TRBV9 to TRBJ1-2, with D tentatively TRBD1 (5 bases). This receptor was obtained from a woman aged 25 to 45 in good health. Sample: blood. DNA for the CDR3: TGTGCCAGCAGCGTATCTGGGACCTCCTATGGCTACACCTTC. Translation: CASSVSGTSYGYTF.